This is a list of T cell receptor beta chains from one sample in a study of early T cells in non-severe SARS-CoV-2 infection. TCRdb reprocessed the 5' RACE reads via MiXCR and lists one record per CDR3 protein. The sample has tens of thousands of distinct CDR3 sequences; 6.3% are singletons. The source material was whole blood. These receptors originate from an adult who was a healthcare worker with PCR-confirmed SARS-CoV-2 infection or an uninfected control (not recorded which). CDR3s include the opening cysteine and the closing phenylalanine or tryptophan.

J | V | CDR3
TRBJ2-7 | TRBV12-3/TRBV12-4 | CASSDRGGEQYF
TRBJ2-7 | TRBV12-3/TRBV12-4 | CASSLVEAGYEQYF
TRBJ2-7 | TRBV7-8 | CASSNHYEQYF
TRBJ2-1 | TRBV20-1 | CDGLAGVNEQFF
TRBJ2-7 | TRBV6-2/TRBV6-3 | CASSYDWVHEQYF
TRBJ1-6 | TRBV28 | CASSFRQNSPLHF
TRBJ2-7 | TRBV3-1 | CASSQGSPVYEQYF
TRBJ2-1 | TRBV6-2/TRBV6-3 | CASSTQGPKGYNEQFF
TRBJ2-7 | TRBV10-2 | CASRRGGQAHYEQYF
TRBJ2-7 | TRBV20-1 | CSARDTLAGDYEQYF
TRBJ2-3 | TRBV11-2 | CASSYRGTTQYF
TRBJ1-1 | TRBV11-2 | CASSLHQGLRTEAFF
TRBJ1-6 | TRBV4-1 | CASSQVAYQGWGSPLHF
TRBJ2-7 | TRBV13 | CASSGTGSYEQYF
TRBJ1-4 | TRBV2 | CASILGTSHEKLFF
TRBJ2-7 | TRBV9 | CASSVGREDSSYEQYF
TRBJ1-1 | TRBV5-1 | CASRVTENTEAFF
TRBJ1-1 | TRBV11-2 | CASRSRWGGTEAFF
TRBJ1-1 | TRBV20-1 | CSARKLSAFF
TRBJ2-7 | TRBV21-1 | CASSKGGTPYEQYF
TRBJ1-4 | TRBV18 | CASSPPKTGKDEKLFF
TRBJ2-7 | TRBV6-2/TRBV6-3 | CASSTTGTYEQYF
TRBJ2-7 | TRBV20-1 | CSARHLRVDYEQYF
TRBJ1-1 | TRBV29-1 | CSVFTGQGTEAFF
TRBJ2-3 | TRBV20-1 | CSASSSSRDTQYF
TRBJ2-1 | TRBV6-2/TRBV6-3 | CASLPGISYHYNEQFF
TRBJ2-1 | TRBV7-9 | CASSAGSGRKNEQFF
TRBJ2-1 | TRBV7-9 | CASSLGVGIVEQFF
TRBJ1-2 | TRBV12-3/TRBV12-4 | CASRETASPDYGYTF
TRBJ2-6 | TRBV7-8 | CASSLRQEQSGANVLTF
TRBJ2-1 | TRBV5-4 | CASSPPGGSSYNEQFF
TRBJ1-1 | TRBV15 | CATSRDVDGIAFF
TRBJ2-2 | TRBV10-3 | CAMGDGGRAPRTGELFF
TRBJ2-5 | TRBV9 | CASSNGGSQETQYF
TRBJ2-1 | TRBV28 | CASRFSGRDNEQFF
TRBJ2-3 | TRBV7-9 | CASSATSGIITDTQYF
TRBJ2-7 | TRBV7-6 | CASSLGSGGAIYEQYF
TRBJ2-3 | TRBV11-3 | CASSKLSTDTQYF
TRBJ2-2 | TRBV5-8 | CASSFTGELFF
TRBJ2-1 | TRBV2 | CASRPGTSINNEQFF
TRBJ2-3 | TRBV12-3/TRBV12-4 | CASGLIIRNTQYF
TRBJ2-7 | TRBV7-9 | CASSSTDWKSTYEQYF
TRBJ2-7 | TRBV10-3 | CAISESSDRGREQYF
TRBJ2-7 | TRBV11-2 | CASSLYPDGNYEQYF
TRBJ2-7 | TRBV20-1 | CSALKREKNEQYF
TRBJ2-1 | TRBV20-1 | CSLAAGEQFF